Below are 24 T cell receptor beta chains sequenced from a single sample in a study of T cell changes during pregnancy in multiple sclerosis. Method: immunoSEQ multiplex PCR; TCRdb's copy keeps in-frame clones and lacks some. The sample yields some 64,000 clones, 90% seen once. The specimen was peripheral blood, collected in the second trimester of pregnancy. The source of these receptors is a female donor in good health, enrolled as a control in a pregnancy study.

This chain links TRBV11-2 with TRBJ2-7; unclear D gene. This CDR3 comprises 13 residues. Germline V gene lookup returns CDR1 SGHAT and CDR2 FQNNGV. Trimming pared 6 bases from V and 4 bases from J, leaving 13 bases between. CDR3 DNA sequence: TGTGCCAGCAGTATTCTAAGCCCTTACGAGCAGTACTTC. The encoded protein is CASSILSPYEQYF. The full variable domain, with the rest looked up from reference TRBV11-2 and TRBJ2-7, is EAGVAQSPRYKIIEKRQSVAFWCNPISGHATLYWYQQILGQGPKLLIQFQNNGVVDDSQLPKDRFSAERLKGVDSTLKIQPAKLEDSAVYLCASSILSPYEQYFGPGTRLTVT.

The chain combines TRBV7-8 with TRBJ2-1, with 13 bases identical to TRBD2. This CDR3 is built from 15 residues. Germline V CDR1 and CDR2: SGHVS, FQNEAQ. Unmatched junction bases numbered 4, after V lost 3 bases and J lost 8 bases. The CDR3 DNA is TGTGCCAGCAGCTTCCAGGGACTAGCGGGGCATGAGCAGTTCTTC. This encodes CASSFQGLAGHEQFF. The full variable domain, rest sourced from reference TRBV7-8 and TRBJ2-1, is GAGVSQSPRYKVAKRGQDVALRCDPISGHVSLFWYQQALGQGPEFLTYFQNEAQLDKSGLPSDRFFAERPEGSVSTLKIQRTQQEDSAVYLCASSFQGLAGHEQFFGPGTRLTVL.

The chain employs TRBV5-4 and TRBJ1-2; 8 bases map to TRBD1. The CDR3 spans 13 residues. The V segment lost 6 bases and the J segment 8 bases; nucleotides outside the gene matches: 9. CDR1 is SGHNT and CDR2 is YYREEE in the germline V gene (reference sequence). The CDR3 spells CASIPQGATGYTF. CDR3 sequence (DNA): TGTGCCAGCATCCCCCAGGGGGCGACAGGCTACACCTTC.

This rearrangement joins TRBV28 to TRBJ2-1, with D possibly TRBD2 on 5 matching bases. There are 16 residues in the CDR3. Between the trimmed V and J ends, which lost 7 bases and 2 bases, there was a span of 18 bases. CDR1 and CDR2 from the germline V gene are MDHEN and SYDVKM. CDR3: CASTPLAGSPYNEQFF. The CDR3 bases are TGTGCCAGCACCCCCCTTGCGGGTTCACCCTACAATGAGCAGTTCTTC.

The chain recombines TRBV6-1 with TRBJ2-3, with 8 bases fitting TRBD2. The ends lost 6 bases at V and 5 bases at J; junction bases unmatched: 7. CDR1 and CDR2 from the germline V gene are MNHNS and SASEGT. The CDR3 is made up of 14 amino acids. CDR3 DNA sequence: TGTGCCAGCAGGGGGACTAGAAGTAGAGATACGCAGTATTTT. Translated: CASRGTRSRDTQYF.

There are a few counts of this clone. CDR3 in amino acids: CASNKGGSISGAFF. DNA for the CDR3: TGTGCCAGTAACAAAGGGGGTTCGATTTCTGGAGCTTTCTTT. The chain has TRBV19 and TRBJ1-1; D might be TRBD1 (6 bases). The CDR3 covers 14 residues. Germline CDR1 and CDR2: LNHDA and SQIVND (reference sequence). V was shortened by 7 bases and J by 10 bases, with 22 bases between the two germline ends.

The V gene is TRBV6-7, the J gene TRBJ2-2, with 9 bases matching TRBD2. TRBV6-7 has ORF status, its function being uncertain. With 6 bases clipped from V and 1 base from J, the junction kept 21 bases outside the gene matches. CDR3 length equals 21 residues. The CDR3 is CASRPWKGGSSGKRNTGELFF. The CDR3 coding sequence is TGTGCCAGCAGGCCGTGGAAAGGGGGGTCTAGCGGGAAGCGGAACACCGGGGAGCTGTTTTTT.

CDR3 sequence (DNA): TGTGCCAGCAGCTTAGTCCGGGACAGCCTCCGGCCCCAGCATTTT. Residues: CASSLVRDSLRPQHF. The chain uses TRBV7-8 and TRBJ1-5, with 7 bases fitting TRBD1. This CDR3 region has 15 residues. V shed 1 base and J 9 bases; nucleotides not matched to a gene: 9. Germline CDR1 SGHVS, CDR2 FQNEAQ.

The V and J genes are TRBV6-5 and TRBJ2-1; D possibly corresponds to TRBD1 (5 bases). Germline V gene data show CDR1 as MNHEY and CDR2 as SVGAGI. V was clipped by 6 bases and J by 6 bases, with 12 bases between them. CDR3 length: 13 residues. Written as DNA, the CDR3 is TGTGCCAGCAGCTCCAGGGAACCCAATGAGCAGTTCTTC. It translates to CASSSREPNEQFF.

This sequence joins TRBV30 and TRBJ1-1; the D gene is possibly TRBD1 (6 bases). V was shortened by 2 bases and J by 4 bases, with 8 bases between the two germline ends. CDR1 and CDR2 from the germline V gene are GTSNPN and SVGIG (reference sequence). This CDR3 is built from 12 residues. CDR3 sequence (DNA): TGTGCCTGGAGTCGGGGGGCCACTGAAGCTTTCTTT. Its translation is CAWSRGATEAFF.

V gene TRBV2 combines with J gene TRBJ2-3; unclear D gene. CDR1 is SNHLY and CDR2 is FYNNEI in the germline V gene. V was cut by 5 bases and J by 3 bases, with 6 bases left in between. This CDR3 contains 12 residues. CDR3 in amino acids: CASSPRTDTQYF. The CDR3 DNA sequence: TGTGCCAGCAGTCCCCGGACAGATACGCAGTATTTT.

The chain combines TRBV27 with TRBJ1-5; D ambiguous. Per the germline V gene, CDR1 is MNHEY and CDR2 is SMNVEV (reference sequence). Deletions cut 2 bases from V and 1 base from J, with 9 bases between. The CDR3 is 15 amino acids. Here the CDR3 DNA reads TGTGCCAGCAGTTTAAGAGGGATAAGCAATCAGCCCCAGCATTTT. Translation gives CASSLRGISNQPQHF.

This chain uses TRBV30 with TRBJ2-7; a possible D gene is TRBD1 (6 bases). The CDR3 runs to 13 residues. The germline V and J ends were trimmed by 2 bases and 4 bases, with 12 bases remaining between them. CDR1 and CDR2 (germline): GTSNPN, SVGIG (reference sequence). The chain's CDR3 is CAWSWTVIYEQYF. Here the CDR3 DNA reads TGTGCCTGGAGTTGGACAGTCATTTACGAGCAGTACTTC.

V usage is TRBV19 and J usage is TRBJ2-7; 9 positions agree with TRBD2. CDR3 length equals 15 residues. CDR1 and CDR2 from the germline V gene are LNHDA and SQIVND (reference sequence). Trimming at V came to 7 bases and at J to 0 bases, leaving 7 bases not matched to a gene. The CDR3 is CASTPSGVSSYEQYF. The CDR3 DNA reads TGTGCCAGTACCCCTAGCGGGGTGAGCTCCTACGAGCAGTACTTC. The variable domain in full, completed from reference TRBV19 and TRBJ2-7, reads DGGITQSPKYLFRKEGQNVTLSCEQNLNHDAMYWYRQDPGQGLRLIYYSQIVNDFQKGDIAEGYSVSREKKESFPLTVTSAQKNPTAFYLCASTPSGVSSYEQYFGPGTRLTVT.

The rearrangement joins TRBV19 to TRBJ1-3; D is undetermined. Trimming removed 7 bases from V and 0 bases from J, with 10 bases in between. CDR1 is LNHDA, CDR2 SQIVND, per germline (reference sequence). CDR3 length equals 14 residues. CDR3 bases: TGTGCCAGTATCCCCCCCAGCTCTGGAAACACCATATATTTT. It translates to CASIPPSSGNTIYF.

J is TRBJ2-5 and V is TRBV20-1; a weak D match, TRBD1 (6 bases). Trimming removed 6 bases at V and 4 bases at J, with 9 bases between. Germline V gives CDR1 DFQATT, CDR2 SNEGSKA (reference sequence). This CDR3 region has 11 residues. CDR3 in amino acids: CSADSGETQYF. In nucleotides, the CDR3 is TGCAGTGCGGACAGCGGAGAGACCCAGTACTTC.

The chain combines TRBV2 with TRBJ1-4; no clear D gene. The CDR3 length is 13 residues. V lost 3 bases, J lost 8 bases, and 10 bases lay in between. The germline V gene encodes CDR1 SNHLY and CDR2 FYNNEI. The CDR3 sequence: CASSDDIREKLFF. As DNA, the CDR3 is TGTGCCAGCAGTGACGACATTCGGGAAAAACTGTTTTTT.

The CDR3 reads CASSAERDTYPTDTQYF. DNA of the CDR3: TGTGCCAGCAGTGCCGAGCGGGACACTTACCCCACAGATACGCAGTATTTT. The genes are TRBV6-1 and TRBJ2-3; D is possibly TRBD2 (7 bases). Per germline, CDR1 MNHNS and CDR2 SASEGT. This CDR3 is 17 amino acids long. Trimming cost V 4 bases and J 2 bases, with 19 bases left between them.

The chain links TRBV25-1 to TRBJ2-5; a weak D match, TRBD1 (6 bases). The CDR3 spans 14 residues. CDR1 and CDR2 from the germline V gene are MGHDK and SYGVNS. Trimming took 1 base from V and 4 from J, leaving 10 bases between them. CDR3 sequence reads: CASSEFGQRETQYF. The CDR3 nucleotides read TGTGCCAGCAGTGAATTCGGACAGAGAGAGACCCAGTACTTC. The complete variable domain, with remaining parts taken from reference TRBV25-1 and TRBJ2-5, reads EADIYQTPRYLVIGTGKKITLECSQTMGHDKMYWYQQDPGMELHLIHYSYGVNSTEKGDLSSESTVSRIRTEHFPLTLESARPSHTSQYLCASSEFGQRETQYFGPGTRLLVL.

CDR3 sequence reads: CASRDISTGELFF. DNA of the CDR3: TGCGCCAGCAGGGACATTTCCACCGGGGAGCTGTTTTTT. The V call is TRBV5-1, the J call TRBJ2-2; D possibly corresponds to TRBD1 (5 bases). V gave up 5 bases and J gave up 4 bases, with 9 bases separating them. Germline CDR1 SGHRS, CDR2 YFSETQ. The CDR3 has 13 amino acids.

The chain is built from TRBV14 and TRBJ1-2, with D possibly being TRBD1 (6 bases). Between the trimmed V and J ends, which lost 2 bases and 5 bases, there was a span of 6 bases. CDR3 size: 12 residues. The V gene's germline CDR1 is SGHDN and CDR2 FVKESK. The CDR3 DNA sequence: TGTGCCAGCAGCCAAACAGGGTATGGCTACACCTTC. Its protein product is CASSQTGYGYTF.

The rearrangement joins TRBV28 to TRBJ1-2; the D is unclear. CDR3 length: 12 amino acids. CDR1 and CDR2 from the germline V gene are MDHEN and SYDVKM. The V end lost 4 bases, the J end lost 5 bases, and 8 bases lay between the germline ends. Here the CDR3 DNA reads TGTGCCAGCAGTTCGGGTTTATATGGCTACACCTTC. Its translation is CASSSGLYGYTF.

V gene TRBV6-1 combines with J gene TRBJ2-7; 7 bases map to TRBD2. This CDR3 is built from 13 residues. Trimming took 3 bases from V and 6 from J; bases not matched to a gene: 5. The germline V gene encodes CDR1 MNHNS and CDR2 SASEGT. The CDR3 coding sequence is TGTGCCAGCAGTGAGCGGGAGACAACCGAGCAGTACTTC. Translated: CASSERETTEQYF.

This chain uses TRBV5-1 with TRBJ1-4; tentative D call: TRBD1 (5 bases). V lost 5 bases, J lost 5 bases, and 13 bases lay in between. The CDR3 sequence is 14 residues long. CDR1 and CDR2 from the germline V gene are SGHRS and YFSETQ. The DNA of the CDR3 is TGCGCCAGCAGATGGGGCATGCGAAATGAAAAACTGTTTTTT. Its protein product is CASRWGMRNEKLFF.